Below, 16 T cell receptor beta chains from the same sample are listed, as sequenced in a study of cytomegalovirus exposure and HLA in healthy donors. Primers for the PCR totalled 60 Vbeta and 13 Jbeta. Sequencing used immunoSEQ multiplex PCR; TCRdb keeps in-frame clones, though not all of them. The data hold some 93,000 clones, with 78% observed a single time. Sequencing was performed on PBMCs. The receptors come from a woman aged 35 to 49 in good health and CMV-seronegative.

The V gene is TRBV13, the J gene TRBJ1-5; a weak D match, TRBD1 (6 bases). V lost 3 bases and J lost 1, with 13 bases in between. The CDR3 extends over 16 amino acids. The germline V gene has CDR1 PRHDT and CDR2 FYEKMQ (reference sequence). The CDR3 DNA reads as TGTGCCAGCAGCTTGGGAGGGGGGCGAAGCAATCAGCCCCAGCATTTT. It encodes CASSLGGGRSNQPQHF.

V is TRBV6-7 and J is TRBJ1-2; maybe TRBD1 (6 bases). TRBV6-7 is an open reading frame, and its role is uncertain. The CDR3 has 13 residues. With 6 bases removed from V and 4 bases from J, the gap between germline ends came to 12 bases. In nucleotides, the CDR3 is TGTGCCAGCAGGGACAGAGAGACCTATGGCTACACCTTC. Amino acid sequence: CASRDRETYGYTF.

The CDR3: CASSPRGQLGEQYF. Written as DNA, the CDR3 is TGTGCCAGCAGCCCCAGGGGACAGTTAGGCGAGCAGTACTTC. V is TRBV7-2 and J is TRBJ2-7; 7 bases are shared with TRBD1. Unmatched junction bases numbered 10, after V lost 5 bases and J lost 6 bases. Germline V gene sequence: CDR1 SGHTA, CDR2 FQGNSA. The CDR3 consists of 14 residues.

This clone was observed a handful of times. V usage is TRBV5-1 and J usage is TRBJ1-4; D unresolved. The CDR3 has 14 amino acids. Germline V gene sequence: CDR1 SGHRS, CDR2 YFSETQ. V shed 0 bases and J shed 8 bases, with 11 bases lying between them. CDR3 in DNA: TGCGCCAGCAGCTTGGCAGGATTAGGCGAAAAACTGTTTTTT. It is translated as CASSLAGLGEKLFF.

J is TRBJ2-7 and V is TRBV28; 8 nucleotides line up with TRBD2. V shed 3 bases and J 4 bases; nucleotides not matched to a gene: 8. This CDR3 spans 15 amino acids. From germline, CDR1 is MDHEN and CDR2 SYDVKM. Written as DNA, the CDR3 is TGTGCCAGCAGTTTTCGGGTTAGCGGGATATACGAGCAGTACTTC. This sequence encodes CASSFRVSGIYEQYF.

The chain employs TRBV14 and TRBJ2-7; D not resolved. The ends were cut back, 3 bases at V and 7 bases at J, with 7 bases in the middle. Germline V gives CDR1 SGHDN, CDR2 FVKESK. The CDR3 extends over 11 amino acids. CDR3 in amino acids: CASSQGQEQYF. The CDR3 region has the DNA TGTGCCAGCAGCCAGGGCCAGGAGCAGTACTTC.

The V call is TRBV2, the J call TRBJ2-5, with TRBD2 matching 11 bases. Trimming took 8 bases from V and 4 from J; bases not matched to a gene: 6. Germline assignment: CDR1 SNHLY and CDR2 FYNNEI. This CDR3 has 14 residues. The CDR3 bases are TGTGCCAGCCGACTAGGACTAGCGGGAGAGACCCAGTACTTC. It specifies CASRLGLAGETQYF.

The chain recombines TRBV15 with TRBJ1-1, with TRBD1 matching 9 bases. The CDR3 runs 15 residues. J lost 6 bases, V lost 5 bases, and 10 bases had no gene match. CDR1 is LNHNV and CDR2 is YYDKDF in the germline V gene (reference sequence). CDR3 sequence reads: CATSARGQGIAEAFF. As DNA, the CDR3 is TGTGCCACCAGCGCCCGGGGACAGGGAATCGCTGAAGCTTTCTTT. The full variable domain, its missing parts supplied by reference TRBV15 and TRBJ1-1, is DAMVIQNPRYQVTQFGKPVTLSCSQTLNHNVMYWYQQKSSQAPKLLFHYYDKDFNNEADTPDNFQSRRPNTSFCFLDIRSPGLGDTAMYLCATSARGQGIAEAFFGQGTRLTVV.

The CDR3, as DNA: TGTGCCAGCTCACCTGGGGCTGGACGGACTAACTATGGCTACACCTTC. It codes for CASSPGAGRTNYGYTF. V usage is TRBV18 and J usage is TRBJ1-2; TRBD1 might be the D (5 bases). Germline V gives CDR1 KGHSH, CDR2 LQKENI. Trimming cost V 3 bases and J 0 bases, with 14 bases left between them. CDR3 length: 16 amino acids.

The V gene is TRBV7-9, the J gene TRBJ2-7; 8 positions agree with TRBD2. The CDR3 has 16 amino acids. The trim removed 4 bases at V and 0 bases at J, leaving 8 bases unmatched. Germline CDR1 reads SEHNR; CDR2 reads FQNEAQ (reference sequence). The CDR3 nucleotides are TGTGCCAGCAGCTCGGGAAGCGGGGGTCCCTCCTACGAGCAGTACTTC. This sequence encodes CASSSGSGGPSYEQYF.

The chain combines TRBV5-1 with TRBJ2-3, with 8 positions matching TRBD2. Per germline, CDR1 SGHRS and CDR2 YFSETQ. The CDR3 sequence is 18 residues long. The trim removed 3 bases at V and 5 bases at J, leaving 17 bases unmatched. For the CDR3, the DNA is TGCGCCAGCAGCTCACGAGGGAAGGGAGCGGGAGCTCTAGATACGCAGTATTTT. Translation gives CASSSRGKGAGALDTQYF.

CDR3: CASSLQGGYKETQYF. DNA of the CDR3: TGTGCCAGCAGCTTACAGGGAGGCTACAAAGAGACCCAGTACTTC. The chain recombines TRBV11-2 with TRBJ2-5, with a weak D call TRBD2 (6 bases). Germline V gene lookup returns CDR1 SGHAT and CDR2 FQNNGV. The CDR3 is 15 amino acids. V lost 2 bases and J lost 3, with 13 bases in between.

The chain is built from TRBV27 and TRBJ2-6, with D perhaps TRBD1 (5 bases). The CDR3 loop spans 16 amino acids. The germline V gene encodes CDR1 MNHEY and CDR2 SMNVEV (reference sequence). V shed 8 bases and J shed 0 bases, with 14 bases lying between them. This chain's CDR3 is CASARVTISGANVLTF. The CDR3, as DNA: TGTGCCAGCGCCAGGGTCACGATCTCTGGGGCCAACGTCCTGACTTTC.

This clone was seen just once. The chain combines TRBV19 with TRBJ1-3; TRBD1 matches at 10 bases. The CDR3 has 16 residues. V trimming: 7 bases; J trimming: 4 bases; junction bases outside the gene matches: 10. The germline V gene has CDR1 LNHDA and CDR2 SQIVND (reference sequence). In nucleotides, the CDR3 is TGTGCCAGTACCCCGGGGACAGGGGCAAGAGGAAACACCATATATTTT. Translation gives CASTPGTGARGNTIYF.

CDR3 sequence (DNA): TGTGCCAGCGCCCTACTAGCGGACAATGAGCAGTTCTTC. This encodes CASALLADNEQFF. The rearrangement uses TRBV7-8 and TRBJ2-1; 8 bases match TRBD2. The V and J ends lost 8 bases and 5 bases, in that order; junction bases with no gene match: 5. The CDR3 sequence is 13 residues long. The germline gives CDR1 SGHVS, CDR2 FQNEAQ.

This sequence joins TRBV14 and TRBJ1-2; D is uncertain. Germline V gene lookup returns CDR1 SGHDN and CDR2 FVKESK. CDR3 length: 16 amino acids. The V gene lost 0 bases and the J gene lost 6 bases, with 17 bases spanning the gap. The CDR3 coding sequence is TGTGCCAGCAGCCAAGATCGAGCGGCCATCGGCCATGGCTACACCTTC. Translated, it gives CASSQDRAAIGHGYTF.